The clone carrying this TCR beta chain appeared a few times. Germline trimming cut 3 bases from V and 6 bases from J; bases unmatched to any gene: 11. The germline V gene encodes CDR1 GTSNPN and CDR2 SVGIG (reference sequence). The CDR3 has 14 residues. The source of the sample is a study of cytomegalovirus exposure and HLA in healthy donors. The PCR used 60 Vbeta and 13 Jbeta primers. This table comes from immunoSEQ multiplex PCR, and its TCRdb copy is limited to in-frame clones, with some not included. Of 100,000 to 150,000 clones in the sample, roughly a tenth were seen once. Material: PBMCs. The rearrangement uses TRBV30 and TRBJ2-7; 7 bases map to TRBD1. This receptor was taken from a young woman in good health and CMV-seropositive. The CDR3, as DNA: TGTGCCTGGAGCATTTCCGGGACAGCCTTCGAGCAGTACTTC. This sequence encodes CAWSISGTAFEQYF.